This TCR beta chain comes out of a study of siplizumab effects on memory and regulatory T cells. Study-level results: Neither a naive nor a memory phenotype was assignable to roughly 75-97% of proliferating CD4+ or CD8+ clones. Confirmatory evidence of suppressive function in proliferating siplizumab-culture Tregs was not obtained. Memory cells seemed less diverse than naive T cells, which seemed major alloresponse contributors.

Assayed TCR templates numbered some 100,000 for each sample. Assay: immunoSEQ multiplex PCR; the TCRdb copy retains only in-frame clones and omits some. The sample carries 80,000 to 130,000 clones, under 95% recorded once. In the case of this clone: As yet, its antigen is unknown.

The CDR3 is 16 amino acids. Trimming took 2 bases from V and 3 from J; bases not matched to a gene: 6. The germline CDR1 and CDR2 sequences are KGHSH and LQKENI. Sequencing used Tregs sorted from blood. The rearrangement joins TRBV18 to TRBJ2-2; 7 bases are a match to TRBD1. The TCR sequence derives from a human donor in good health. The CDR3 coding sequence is TGTGCCAGCTCACCAAACAGGGGAGCTTACACCGGGGAGCTGTTTTTT. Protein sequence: CASSPNRGAYTGELFF.